This T cell receptor beta chain is from a study of T cells in Graves' hyperthyroidism and ophthalmopathy. Whole-study context: Blood was drawn when the patient was first diagnosed and still untreated. Whole-study findings and limits: Most clonotypes that expanded in the thyroid above 0.001 also showed up in blood.

This clonotype was counted many times. The antigen is unknown. Source material for PBMCs was about 10 ml fresh peripheral blood. Using RNA transcripts as the source, TCR beta CDR3 regions were amplified. In the first-round RT-PCR of the TCR CDR3, the HTBI primer set was used. TCRdb fed the multiplex PCR reads into MiXCR, producing one record per CDR3 protein. Of 350,000 or so distinct CDR3 sequences in the sample, about 18% were seen once. Trimming took off 2 bases at V and 7 bases at J, with 15 bases between the two ends. The CDR3 totals 14 residues. CDR1 and CDR2 (germline): MDHEN, SYDVKM. The TCR was taken from a woman aged 50 to 60 with Graves' hyperthyroidism. The sequencing sample was made of blood. The chain uses TRBV28 and TRBJ2-7, with D tentatively TRBD2 (6 bases). CDR3 sequence (DNA): TGTGCCAGCAGTTTAGCGGGGACCACGAGGGAGCAGTACTTC. It encodes CASSLAGTTREQYF.